This is a list of T cell receptor beta chains from one sample in a study of preoperative IRX-2 immunotherapy in early breast cancer. Sequencing used immunoSEQ multiplex PCR; TCRdb keeps in-frame clones, though not all of them. In the table there are about 37,000 clones, roughly 80% of which are singletons. Sequenced here: lymph node tissue, sampled after IRX-2 immunotherapy. The receptors were gathered from a human donor with breast cancer. Both conserved end residues are part of each CDR3. The D gene is left open where the match is weak. Clone sizes are given selectively: once, few, many, or a class where the clone is expanded.

D	J	V	size	CDR3	DNA
NA	TRBJ1-1	TRBV6-8	NA	CASSFAGTAIETEAFF	TGTGCCAGCAGTTTCGCCGGGACTGCAATCGAGACTGAAGCTTTCTTT
NA	TRBJ1-5	TRBV12-5	NA	CASMSAGGFRQPQHF	TGTGCCAGCATGTCAGCCGGGGGATTCAGACAGCCCCAGCATTTT
NA	TRBJ1-2	TRBV5-1	NA	CASSLVTANYGYTF	TGCGCCAGCAGCTTGGTGACAGCTAACTATGGCTACACCTTC
TRBD1	TRBJ1-5	TRBV6-8	NA	CASRPGTGGLVSNQPQHF	TGTGCCAGCAGACCCGGGACAGGGGGCCTTGTGAGCAATCAGCCCCAGCATTTT
NA	TRBJ1-4	TRBV18	NA	CASSPAGRNEKLFF	TGTGCCAGCTCACCAGCAGGTCGGAATGAAAAACTGTTTTTT
NA	TRBJ2-5	TRBV1	few	CASSRRGGVLEETQYF	TGCGCCAGCAGCCGAAGAGGGGGGGTCCTCGAAGAGACCCAGTACTTC
NA	TRBJ2-1	TRBV5-1	NA	CASSLISERYNEQFF	TGCGCCAGCAGCTTGATTAGCGAGCGATACAATGAGCAGTTCTTC
NA	TRBJ1-1	TRBV19	NA	CASRSNTEAFF	TGTGCCAGTAGATCCAACACTGAAGCTTTCTTT
TRBD1	TRBJ2-3	TRBV5-1	NA	CASSAGPTGSMWYF	TGCGCCAGCAGCGCGGGCCCGACAGGGAGTATGTGGTATTTT
TRBD1	TRBJ1-6	TRBV5-1	NA	CASSQGQSNSPLHF	TGCGCCAGCAGCCAGGGACAGTCTAATTCACCCCTCCACTTT
NA	TRBJ1-2	TRBV19	once	CASSLGPANYGYTF	TGTGCCAGTAGTTTGGGCCCAGCTAACTATGGCTACACCTTC
TRBD1	TRBJ2-1	TRBV18	NA	CASSNIGTGRRRNEQFF	TGTGCCAGCTCAAACATTGGGACAGGGAGAAGACGGAATGAGCAGTTCTTC
NA	TRBJ1-2	TRBV11-3	NA	CASSLGEGEVYGYTF	TGTGCCAGCAGCTTAGGGGAAGGGGAGGTCTATGGCTACACCTTC
TRBD1	TRBJ2-1	TRBV19	NA	CASSILVGQVSSYNEQFF	TGTGCCAGTAGTATCTTGGTGGGACAGGTCAGCTCCTACAATGAGCAGTTCTTC
TRBD1	TRBJ1-5	TRBV19	few	CASRGVTRGRGSNQPQHF	TGTGCCAGTAGAGGAGTTACCAGGGGGCGCGGGAGCAATCAGCCCCAGCATTTT
NA	TRBJ1-5	TRBV5-1	NA	CASYRAPGDQPQHF	TGCGCCAGTTACCGGGCCCCTGGCGATCAGCCCCAGCATTTT
TRBD1	TRBJ1-2	TRBV6-8	NA	CASSSTWTGYNYGYTF	TGTGCCAGCAGTTCGACTTGGACAGGCTACAACTATGGCTACACCTTC
TRBD1	TRBJ1-2	TRBV7-6	NA	CASSSPGTGGTKRGGYTF	TGTGCCAGCAGCTCTCCCGGGACAGGGGGCACCAAACGCGGGGGCTACACCTTC
NA	TRBJ2-2	TRBV11-3	few	CASSLSQGSGELFF	TGTGCCAGCAGCTTATCTCAGGGGTCCGGGGAGCTGTTTTTT
TRBD1	TRBJ1-1	TRBV5-1	few	CASSWDRANTEAFF	TGCGCCAGCAGCTGGGACAGGGCGAACACTGAAGCTTTCTTT
NA	TRBJ1-3	TRBV6-8	NA	CASSAGGNSGNTIYF	TGTGCCAGCAGTGCAGGAGGCAACTCTGGAAACACCATATATTTT
NA	TRBJ1-5	TRBV6-8	NA	CASNGHNSNQPQHF	TGTGCCAGCAACGGACATAATAGCAATCAGCCCCAGCATTTT
NA	TRBJ1-5	TRBV28	few	CASSLRQSNQPQHF	TGTGCCAGCAGTTTAAGACAGAGCAATCAGCCCCAGCATTTT
NA	TRBJ2-7	TRBV6-8	NA	CAIGGFQGSSYEQYF	TGTGCCATCGGAGGATTTCAGGGGAGCTCCTACGAGCAGTACTTC
NA	TRBJ2-2	TRBV6-8	few	CASSYSGSWGGELFF	TGTGCCAGCAGTTACTCGGGATCCTGGGGCGGGGAGCTGTTTTTT
NA	TRBJ1-1	TRBV10-2	NA	CASSGGSDTEAFF	TGCGCCAGCAGTGGAGGGAGCGACACTGAAGCTTTCTTT
NA	TRBJ1-5	TRBV19	NA	CASSSGTLSFQPQHF	TGTGCCAGTAGTTCCGGGACGCTCTCGTTTCAGCCCCAGCATTTT
TRBD1	TRBJ1-1	TRBV7-6	once	CASSSGTGGTTEAFF	TGTGCCAGCAGCTCCGGGACAGGGGGGACCACTGAAGCTTTCTTT
NA	TRBJ2-1	TRBV6-8	NA	CAISGGRSSYNEQFF	TGTGCCATCAGTGGTGGACGGAGCTCCTACAATGAGCAGTTCTTC